The 8 T cell receptor beta chains below were found in one sample sequenced in a study of CD8 T cells in ankylosing spondylitis. TCRdb itself ran the 5' RACE reads through MiXCR, one entry per CDR3 protein. The top ten clones hold about 0.5% of a sample with 800,000 to 900,000 distinct CDR3 sequences, about 11% of them seen once. Antigen specificity for these receptors is unknown. Regarding the study as a whole: Fewer than ten highly homologous variants made up a TCR beta motif, and this motif appeared characteristic of ankylosing spondylitis blood.

Sequencing input: blood, either unsorted or a sorted T cell fraction (not recorded which). Receptor source: a male donor with ankylosing spondylitis.

This clonotype was found a few times. V usage is TRBV10-3 and J usage is TRBJ2-1; the match to TRBD2 covers 8 bases. Germline trimming cut 4 bases from V and 4 bases from J; bases unmatched to any gene: 3. The germline gives CDR1 ENHRY, CDR2 SYGVKD. The CDR3 loop spans 14 amino acids. CDR3 DNA sequence: TGTGCCATCAGTGGAATAGCGGGATACAATGAGCAGTTCTTC. Translation: CAISGIAGYNEQFF.

The rearrangement links TRBV6-5 to TRBJ2-4, with TRBD2 matching 8 bases. Losses at the gene ends were 0 bases for V and 0 bases for J; bases not matched to a gene: 7. This CDR3 has 18 amino acids. Germline assignment: CDR1 MNHEY and CDR2 SVGAGI. The CDR3 here is CASSYSIGAGVAKNIQYF. The CDR3 DNA follows: TGTGCCAGCAGTTACTCCATAGGAGCGGGGGTAGCCAAAAACATTCAGTACTTC.

This chain uses TRBV24-1 with TRBJ2-5, with D possibly called TRBD1 or TRBD2 (5 bases each). This CDR3 comprises 13 residues. Trimming shortened V by 8 bases and J by 4 bases, and 13 bases separated the two germline ends. Germline V gene lookup returns CDR1 KGHDR and CDR2 SFDVKD. CDR3: CATKMNGGETQYF. As DNA, the CDR3 is TGTGCCACCAAGATGAATGGGGGAGAGACCCAGTACTTC.

A few counts support this clonotype. The chain carries TRBV6-1 and TRBJ1-4; no definite D call. V was clipped by 8 bases and J by 0 bases, with 10 bases between them. The CDR3 spans 14 residues. The germline CDR1 and CDR2 sequences are MNHNS and SASEGT. The DNA for the CDR3 is TGTGCCAGCTCCTCACAGCCAACTAATGAAAAACTGTTTTTT. Protein: CASSSQPTNEKLFF.

The genes are TRBV4-2 and TRBJ2-7; D could derive from TRBD1 or TRBD2 (5 bases each). From germline, CDR1 is LGHNA and CDR2 YNFKEQ. Trimming cost V 1 base and J 0 bases, with 10 bases left between them. The CDR3 consists of 15 residues. This CDR3 reads CASSQVGESSYEQYF. The CDR3 nucleotides are TGTGCCAGCAGCCAAGTGGGGGAGAGCTCCTACGAGCAGTACTTC.

This clonotype was seen only a few times. The chain recombines TRBV20-1 with TRBJ2-5, with D maybe TRBD1 (7 bases). CDR1 is DFQATT, CDR2 SNEGSKA, per germline (reference sequence). With 4 bases removed from V and 4 bases from J, the gap between germline ends came to 19 bases. This CDR3 region has 15 residues. CDR3: CSATDRRGLRETQYF. In nucleotides, the CDR3 is TGCAGTGCTACGGACAGGAGGGGATTACGAGAGACCCAGTACTTC.

This clonotype was found many times. The gene calls are TRBV28 and TRBJ1-5; possible D gene TRBD1, 6 bases. V was trimmed by 9 bases and J by 7 bases, leaving 22 bases between them. This CDR3 is built from 15 residues. The germline V gene encodes CDR1 MDHEN and CDR2 SYDVKM. Here the CDR3 reads CASNGGSQVIQPQHF. As DNA, the CDR3 is TGTGCCAGTAACGGGGGCAGTCAGGTGATCCAGCCCCAGCATTTT.

This clonotype has only a few counts. The V gene is TRBV18, the J gene TRBJ2-1; 11 nucleotides align to TRBD2. From germline, CDR1 is KGHSH and CDR2 LQKENI. The J segment lost 3 bases and the V segment lost 3 bases, leaving 16 bases of the junction unmatched. The CDR3 extends over 20 amino acids. The CDR3 here is CASSPQTSGVVISFYNEQFF. CDR3 bases: TGTGCCAGCTCACCTCAGACTAGCGGGGTTGTGATTTCTTTCTACAATGAGCAGTTCTTC.